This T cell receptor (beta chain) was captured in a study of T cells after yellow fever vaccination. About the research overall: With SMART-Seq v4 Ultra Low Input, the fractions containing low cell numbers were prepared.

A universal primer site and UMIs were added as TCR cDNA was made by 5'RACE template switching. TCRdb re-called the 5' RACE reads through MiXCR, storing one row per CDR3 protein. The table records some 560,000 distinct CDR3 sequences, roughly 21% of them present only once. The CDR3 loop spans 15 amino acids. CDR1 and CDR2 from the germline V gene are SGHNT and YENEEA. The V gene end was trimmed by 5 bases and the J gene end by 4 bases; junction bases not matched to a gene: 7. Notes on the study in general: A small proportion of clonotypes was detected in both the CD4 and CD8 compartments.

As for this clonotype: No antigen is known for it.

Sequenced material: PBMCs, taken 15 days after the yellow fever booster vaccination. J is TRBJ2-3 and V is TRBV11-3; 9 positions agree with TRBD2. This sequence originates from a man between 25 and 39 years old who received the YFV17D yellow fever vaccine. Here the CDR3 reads CASSPSGRNADTQYF. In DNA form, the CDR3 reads TGTGCCAGCAGCCCGAGCGGGAGGAACGCAGATACGCAGTATTTT.